This T cell receptor (beta chain) was recovered during a study of technical replicates of blood from several donors. Germline V CDR1 and CDR2: SGHTA, FQGNSA. Trimming took off 1 base at V and 5 bases at J, with 11 bases between the two ends. CDR3 size: 14 residues. The method was immunoSEQ multiplex PCR; TCRdb's version includes in-frame clones alone and lacks a portion of them. In the table there are 62,000 or so clones, approximately 86% of which are singletons. This chain links TRBV7-2 with TRBJ2-5; maybe TRBD1 (5 bases). Sequencing input: PBMCs. The receptor was isolated from a human donor in good health. Some clones in this sample may be carry-over from other donors' samples. The CDR3 DNA is TGTGCCAGCAGCTTAGAGGTAGGGGTGGAGACCCAGTACTTC. This translates into CASSLEVGVETQYF.